The clone carrying this T cell receptor (beta chain) was found a few times. These data come from a study of blood T cell repertoires in COVID-19. Turning to the study itself: Samples came from the United States, Italy and Spain, spanning acute and convalescent COVID-19.

Study processing details: Nucleated cell number was recorded as an estimate derived from reference gene primer amplification. Assay used: immunoSEQ multiplex PCR; TCRdb lists only in-frame clones, some missing. Clonal size and the V and J genes are those of that table, whereas D and trimming came from the DNA. The profile shows approximately 75,000 clones, approximately 79% of them singletons. Trimming left V 8 bases short and J 2 bases short, with 15 bases between. The CDR3 runs to 14 residues. Germline values: CDR1 MNHEY, CDR2 SVGAGI. The receptor was derived from a human donor with acute or convalescent COVID-19. The donor label of this sample is uncertain. The chain has TRBV6-5 and TRBJ1-2; D possibly corresponds to TRBD1 (5 bases). Material for sequencing was peripheral blood. For the CDR3, the DNA is TGTGCCAGCTTAGTGGGGGGATACAACTATGGCTACACCTTC. Translation gives CASLVGGYNYGYTF.